This record covers a single T cell receptor beta chain. This clonotype came up many times. No antigen is known for it. No qualities accompany the bases; no much larger clone lies one base away. Receptor amplification or capture employed 5' RACE. Instrument on record: NextSeq 500. To correct for sequencing error and PCR bias, the TCR library protocol tagged individual cDNA molecules with unique molecular identifiers. Both TCR alpha and beta chains were sequenced, and tight co-correlation was observed between alpha and beta sequence abundances in each sample. In the original analysis: Decombinator V4 was used to perform V gene, J gene and CDR3 annotation of TCR sequences. Expanded TCRs were defined as changing significantly between any two time points under a Poisson model with p below 0.0001. TCR abundances were normalised to the total number of TCRs sequenced in each sample and reported as counts per million. TRAV1-2 paired with TRAJ12, TRAJ20 or TRAJ33 defined MAIT TCRs, while TRAV10 paired with TRAJ18 defined iNKT TCRs. VDJdb, accessed 1 November 2021, was searched for CMV, EBV and SARS-CoV-2 annotated TCRs, excluding TCRs annotated for multiple antigens. The public reads were quality trimmed at Q25 with fastp and then assembled into clones with MiXCR by TCRdb, keeping productive beta chains. Rows are combined by CDR3 protein, so each entry shows the most common genes and DNA. TCRdb's processing, not the authors', yielded these V and J calls. The sample table lists some 40,000 distinct CDR3 sequences, approximately 4.1% of them with a count of one. The ten largest clones represent about a tenth of the sample.

From its cysteine to its valine, the CDR3 spans 15 amino acids. The read is trimmed to its CDR3 DNA, 45 bases read in frame from base 1. This record belongs to a study of early T cells in non-severe SARS-CoV-2 infection listed by TCRdb under 2021. About the study as a whole: Because TCR sequencing was done on bulk RNA from unsorted whole blood, the alpha and beta chains could not be paired. Beyond this particular receptor, the publication reports: VDJdb matching was skewed toward anti-spike CD8 responses, so virus-specific expansions were likely underestimated and private and CD4 specificities were missed.

The study was a case-control design nested within a healthcare worker cohort in London, UK, with weekly nasopharyngeal swab PCR tests and blood sampling. Between 23 and 31 March 2020, the week of the UK lockdown, healthcare workers were enrolled and then followed up weekly for as long as 16 weeks. This sequence uses TRBV21-1 and TRBJ2-7; the DNA was not used to check the table's D call, TRBD2. TRBV21-1 is tagged as a pseudogene. Sequenced input: whole blood. This TCR came from an adult who was a healthcare worker with PCR-confirmed SARS-CoV-2 infection or an uninfected control (not recorded which). CDR3 reads: CASSKARETHYEQYV. In nucleotides, the sequence is TGTGCCAGCAGCAAAGCGCGGGAGACTCACTACGAGCAGTACGTC.